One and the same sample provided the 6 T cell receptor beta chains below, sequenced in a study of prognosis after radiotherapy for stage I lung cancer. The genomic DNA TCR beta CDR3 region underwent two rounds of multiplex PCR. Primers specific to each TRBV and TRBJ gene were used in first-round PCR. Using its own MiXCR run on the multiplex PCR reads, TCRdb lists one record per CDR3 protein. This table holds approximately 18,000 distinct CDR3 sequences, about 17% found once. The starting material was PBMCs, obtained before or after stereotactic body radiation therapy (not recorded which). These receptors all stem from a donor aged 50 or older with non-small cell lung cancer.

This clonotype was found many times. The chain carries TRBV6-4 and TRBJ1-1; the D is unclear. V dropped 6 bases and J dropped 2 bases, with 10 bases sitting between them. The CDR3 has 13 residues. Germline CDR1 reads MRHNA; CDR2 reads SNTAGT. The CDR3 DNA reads TGTGCCAGCAGCCGGGCAGCCAACACTGAAGCTTTCTTT. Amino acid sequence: CASSRAANTEAFF.

CDR3 in amino acids: CASSVTGSGGVTDTQYF. The CDR3 region has the DNA TGTGCCAGCAGCGTGACGGGAAGCGGAGGTGTCACAGATACGCAGTATTTT. This chain connects TRBV6-1 to TRBJ2-3; perhaps TRBD2 as D (5 bases). Germline assignment: CDR1 MNHNS and CDR2 SASEGT. Trimming removed 6 bases from V and 2 bases from J, with 21 bases in between. The CDR3 has 17 residues.

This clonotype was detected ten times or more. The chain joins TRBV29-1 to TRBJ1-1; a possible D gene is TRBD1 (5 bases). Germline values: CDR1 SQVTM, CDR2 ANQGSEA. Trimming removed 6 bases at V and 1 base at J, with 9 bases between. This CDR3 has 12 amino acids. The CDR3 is CSVVTGNTEAFF. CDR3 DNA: TGCAGCGTGGTCACAGGGAACACTGAAGCTTTCTTT.

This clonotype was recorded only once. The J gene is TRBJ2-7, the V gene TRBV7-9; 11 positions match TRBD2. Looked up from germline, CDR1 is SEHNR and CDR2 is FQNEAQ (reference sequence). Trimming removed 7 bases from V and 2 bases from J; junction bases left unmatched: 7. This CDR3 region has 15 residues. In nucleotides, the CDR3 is TGTGCCAGCAAAGCAGGGACTAGCGGAACCTACGAGCAGTACTTC. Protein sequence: CASKAGTSGTYEQYF. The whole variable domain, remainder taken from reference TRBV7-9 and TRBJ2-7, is DTGVSQNPRHKITKRGQNVTFRCDPISEHNRLYWYRQTLGQGPEFLTYFQNEAQLEKSRLLSDRFSAERPKGSFSTLEIQRTEQGDSAMYLCASKAGTSGTYEQYFGPGTRLTVT.

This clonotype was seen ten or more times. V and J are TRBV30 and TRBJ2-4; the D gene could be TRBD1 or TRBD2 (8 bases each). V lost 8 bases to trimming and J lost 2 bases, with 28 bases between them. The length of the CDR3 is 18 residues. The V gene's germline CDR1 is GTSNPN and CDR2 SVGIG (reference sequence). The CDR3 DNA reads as TGTGCCGTCAATGCACTAGCGGAAACAGGGGGACCCAAAAACATTCAGTACTTC. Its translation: CAVNALAETGGPKNIQYF. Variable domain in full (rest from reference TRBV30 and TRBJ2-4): SQTIHQWPATLVQPVGSPLSLECTVEGTSNPNLYWYRQAAGRGLQLLFYSVGIGQISSEVPQNLSASRPQDRQFILSSKKLLLSDSGFYLCAVNALAETGGPKNIQYFGAGTRLSVL.

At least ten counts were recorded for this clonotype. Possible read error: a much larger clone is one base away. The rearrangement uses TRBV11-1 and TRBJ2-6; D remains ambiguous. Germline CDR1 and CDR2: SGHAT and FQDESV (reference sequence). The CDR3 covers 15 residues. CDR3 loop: CAGSLALYGANVLTF. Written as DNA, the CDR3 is TGTGCCGGCAGCTTAGCCCTGTATGGGGCCAACGTCCTGACTTTC. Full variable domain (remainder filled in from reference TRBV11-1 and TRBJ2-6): EAEVAQSPRYKITEKSQAVAFWCDPISGHATLYWYRQILGQGPELLVQFQDESVVDDSQLPKDRFSAERLKGVDSTLKIQPAELGDSAMYLCAGSLALYGANVLTFGAGSRLTVL.